This TCR beta chain was captured by sequencing in a study of T cell responses to AZD1222 COVID-19 vaccine. Regarding the study as a whole: Vaccination with two AZD1222 doses was followed by a rise in Spike-specific TCR breadth and depth. Researchers took repertoire samples only after the peak T cell response had come. Clonal diversity was possibly underestimated, and the donors were mostly white British, with more females. At baseline, seropositivity was found in only six or seven AZD1222 recipients.

Assay used: immunoSEQ multiplex PCR; TCRdb lists only in-frame clones, some missing. The sample contains 120,000 or so clones, 92% of which appear only once. In regard to this clone: No antigen is known for it.

The source of this sequence is an adult in good health. The material was peripheral blood, obtained on day 0 of AZD1222 vaccination.

CDR3 bases: TGTGCCAGTCGACAGGGGCCTCCGGGGATATATGGCTACACCTTC. Translation gives CASRQGPPGIYGYTF. The chain recombines TRBV2 with TRBJ1-2; 8 bases fit TRBD1. Losses at the gene ends were 9 bases for V and 5 bases for J; bases not matched to a gene: 14. CDR1 is SNHLY and CDR2 is FYNNEI in the germline V gene. This CDR3 region has 15 residues.